These 6 T cell receptor beta chains were sequenced from one sample in a study of post-analysis software for immune sequencing data (dated by TCRdb to between 2014 and 2017). General study outcomes and caveats: Roughly 5 TRBV segments, including TRBV5-6, TRBV5-1 and TRBV20-1, were significantly more frequent in patients than controls.

These receptors' antigens are unknown. Libraries came from PCR. Sequencing was carried out with an Illumina HiSeq 2500. To reduce PCR and sequencing biases, unique molecular identifiers were built into the TCR beta cDNA libraries. TCRdb itself trimmed the public reads at Q25 with fastp, ran MiXCR and retained productive beta chains. CDR3 protein duplicates are merged, each entry listing the most common genes and DNA. In this sample the table shows about 770,000 distinct CDR3 sequences, 46% of which occur a single time. Just under 5% of the sample is held by the ten biggest clonotypes. The sequencing input was blood. The receptors shown here come from a girl aged 10 to 17 with multiple sclerosis.

The chain recombines TRBV6-5 with TRBJ2-1; maybe TRBD2 (6 bases). The CDR3 extends over 17 amino acids. CDR1 MNHEY and CDR2 SVGAGI come from the germline V gene. V dropped 2 bases and J dropped 4 bases, with 18 bases sitting between them. The CDR3, as DNA: TGTGCCAGCAGTTACACCTCGTCCCGGGACTTGTACAATGAGCAGTTCTTC. It is translated as CASSYTSSRDLYNEQFF.

The V gene is TRBV24-1, the J gene TRBJ1-2; D is possibly TRBD1 (5 bases). V lost 5 bases, J lost 6 bases, and 6 bases lay in between. The CDR3 runs to 11 residues. Germline CDR1 and CDR2: KGHDR and SFDVKD. The CDR3: CATSAGNGYTF. In DNA form, the CDR3 reads TGTGCCACCAGTGCAGGGAATGGCTACACCTTC.

This rearrangement joins TRBV29-1 to TRBJ2-5, with TRBD2 matching over 8 bases. Germline V gene sequence: CDR1 SQVTM, CDR2 ANQGSEA. The CDR3 loop spans 18 amino acids. J lost 0 bases, V lost 1 base, and 13 bases had no gene match. The CDR3 sequence is CSVEGVIAGQGNQETQYF. The CDR3 DNA reads as TGCAGCGTTGAAGGGGTTATAGCGGGACAAGGAAACCAAGAGACCCAGTACTTC.

V usage is TRBV20-1 and J usage is TRBJ2-5; 12 bases are a match to TRBD2. The DNA end lines up better with TRBJ2-7; the J call may be wrong. This CDR3 region has 16 residues. Germline V lookup: CDR1 DFQATT, CDR2 SNEGSKA (reference sequence). CDR3 sequence reads: CSARYLAGGPAYEQYF. CDR3 nucleotide sequence: TGCAGTGCTAGATATCTAGCGGGAGGGCCCGCCTACGAGCAGTACTTC.

This clonotype was seen more than once but under ten times. The J gene is TRBJ2-5, the V gene TRBV2; D gene ambiguous. From germline, CDR1 is SNHLY and CDR2 FYNNEI. The V and J ends lost 2 bases and 1 base respectively, with 11 bases between them. This CDR3 spans 15 amino acids. DNA of the CDR3: TGTGCCAGCAGTGAATGGTCGGGTCCCCAAGAGACCCAGTACTTC. It translates to CASSEWSGPQETQYF.

This chain links TRBV20-1 with TRBJ2-1; D possibly corresponds to TRBD1 (6 bases). V gave up 5 bases and J gave up 5 bases, with 19 bases separating them. There are 15 residues in the CDR3. CDR1 is DFQATT, CDR2 SNEGSKA, per germline (reference sequence). CDR3 loop: CSARKTPGTHNEQFF. As DNA, the CDR3 is TGCAGTGCTCGAAAGACACCCGGGACACACAATGAGCAGTTCTTC.